This T cell receptor (beta chain) was sequenced in a study of T cells in Graves' hyperthyroidism and ophthalmopathy (dated by TCRdb to about 2019). Background for the entire study: Peripheral blood was sampled at the time of initial diagnosis, prior to any treatment. The study also compared thyroid tissue and blood T-cell repertoires from 6 or 7 Graves' hyperthyroidism patients. After blood sampling, hyperthyroidism patients were treated with methimazole at a starting dose of 30 mg daily, and ophthalmopathy patients were treated with high-dose intravenous methylprednisolone. The paper reports TCR Vbeta CDR3 sequencing of 130 to 150 peripheral blood samples: under 45 ophthalmopathy, roughly 80 hyperthyroidism and approximately 17 progressor patients. The 90 to 100 discovery patients were randomly divided into training and test sets at a 7:3 ratio. To identify TCR V-J signatures that set the groups apart, the researchers used a discovery cohort of about a hundred patients, made up of around 42 with Graves' ophthalmopathy and about 60 with stable Graves' hyperthyroidism. Prospective prediction of ophthalmopathy was tested in an independent validation cohort consisting of 18 hyperthyroidism patients and approximately 16 patients who later progressed to ophthalmopathy. What the study reported, not specific to this receptor: Blood samples also contained most of the expanded thyroid clonotypes (frequency above 0.001), which suggests that blood repertoires may reflect thyroid immune responses. No statistical method was used to fix the sample size in advance, and group allocation was not hidden from the investigators. In validation, the model predicted progression to ophthalmopathy with 55% to 71% sensitivity and over 72% specificity, a median of 6.5 months before onset. A model built on a 13 V-J signature distinguished ophthalmopathy from stable hyperthyroidism, reaching 85% to 90% sensitivity and around 81% specificity in cross-validation and 80%/75% in testing.

Relative to germline, V is missing 6 bases and J is missing 2 bases, with 7 bases of the junction outside any gene match. Counted from cysteine to phenylalanine, this CDR3 has 15 amino acids. Just CDR3 DNA is preserved here, 45 bases in frame from base 1. A patient counted as having stable Graves' hyperthyroidism if no progression to ophthalmopathy occurred over 18 months of follow-up. Hyperthyroidism patients were newly diagnosed, with disease duration under 2 months, and aged 18 to 65 years. Patients with uncontrolled infections, other autoimmune diseases, pregnancy or lactation were excluded. Diagnoses relied on clinical symptoms, serum thyroxine and TRAb, thyroid ultrasound and orbital computed tomography. PBMCs were separated from 8 to 10 ml of fresh peripheral blood using Ficoll-Paque density gradient centrifugation. Total RNA was extracted with Trizol reagent, and quality was checked on an Agilent 2100 Bioanalyzer.

The TCR beta CDR3 regions were amplified from the RNA transcripts. The first round of RT-PCR for the TCR CDR3 was performed with the HTBI primer set and the Qiagen OneStep RT-PCR kit. Libraries were constructed in a second round of multiplex PCR, after which size selection and purification were carried out. Paired-end sequencing of the libraries was performed with 100 bp reads on an Illumina HiSeq2000. As for the authors' bioinformatics: SOAPnuke was used to process the raw data, with reads discarded if the reads contained adapters or uncalled bases, had a mean Phred below 15, or lacked an exact constant-primer or identifier match. COPE v1.2.5 was used to merge high-quality paired reads, and clonotypes were defined as unique nucleotide sequences. Clonotypes were aligned to IMGT TRBV, TRBD and TRBJ reference segments using MiTCR v1.1. Analysis was restricted to V-J combinations with a frequency above 0.0001, which covered 99.2% of repertoires. The TCS score was defined as the ratio of F50 (clonal expansion) to E x V (chaos), calculated using BLOSUM62-based TCRdist between CDR3 peptides within each V-J. Welch's t-statistics and random forest reduced around 510 V-J features to about 13, which were used in a naive Bayes classifier (R e1071). TCRdb applied fastp at Q25 and MiXCR to the public reads, then kept only in-frame beta chains. Entries are consolidated by CDR3 protein sequence, retaining the most common genes and DNA. The V and J calls and clone size are TCRdb's, not the authors'. This sample gives about 360,000 distinct CDR3 sequences in total; around 25% of them show up just once. 73% of the sample is held by the ten biggest clonotypes.

This clonotype was recorded at least ten times. What antigen it recognizes has not been identified. The record has no base qualities; no much larger clone is one base away. The chain employs TRBV12-3 or TRBV12-4 and TRBJ2-1; TRBD1 aligns with 7 central bases. Sequencing was performed on blood. This TCR was sampled from a man aged 50 to 59 with Graves' hyperthyroidism. The DNA reads TGTGCCAGCAGCCTCAGACAGGGAGCCTACAATGAGCAGTTCTTC. Translation gives CASSLRQGAYNEQFF.